A single sample is the source of the 24 T cell receptor beta chains below, sequenced in a study of control samples from healthy donors and cancer patients. The protocol was immunoSEQ multiplex PCR, while the TCRdb copy is restricted to in-frame clones and leaves out a portion. The table shows approximately 110,000 clones, with just over 90% occurring only once. Material for sequencing was blood. The origin of the receptors is a woman younger than 35 in good health.

The V and J genes are TRBV7-2 and TRBJ1-6, with D maybe TRBD1 (6 bases). The CDR3 totals 14 residues. Trimming took off 5 bases at V and 6 bases at J, with 11 bases between the two ends. The germline V gene has CDR1 SGHTA and CDR2 FQGNSA. The DNA of the CDR3 is TGTGCCAGCAGCGCGGGGGCTGTTAATTCACCCCTCCACTTT. Its protein product is CASSAGAVNSPLHF.

The genes are TRBV7-2 and TRBJ2-5; the match to TRBD1 covers 11 bases. The CDR3 sequence is 15 residues long. Germline V gene data show CDR1 as SGHTA and CDR2 as FQGNSA. V shed 1 base and J 5 bases; nucleotides not matched to a gene: 3. This chain's CDR3 is CASSLGTGGRETQYF. The CDR3 nucleotides are TGTGCCAGCAGCTTAGGGACAGGGGGCAGGGAGACCCAGTACTTC.

This clone appeared a few times. The chain couples TRBV24-1 to TRBJ2-5, with D maybe TRBD2 (5 bases). V was shortened by 4 bases and J by 5 bases, with 16 bases between the two germline ends. The germline V gene has CDR1 KGHDR and CDR2 SFDVKD. This CDR3 is 15 amino acids long. The chain's CDR3 is CATSDLGVPEETQYF. CDR3 DNA: TGTGCCACCAGTGACCTCGGGGTCCCAGAGGAGACCCAGTACTTC.

V gene TRBV10-2 combines with J gene TRBJ1-1; D may be TRBD1 (5 bases). Germline V gene data show CDR1 as WSHSY and CDR2 as SAAADI. The CDR3 is made up of 16 amino acids. V shed 3 bases and J shed 0 bases, with 14 bases lying between them. CDR3 loop: CASSDPPGLMNTEAFF. As DNA, the CDR3 is TGCGCCAGCAGTGACCCTCCAGGGCTTATGAACACTGAAGCTTTCTTT.

The CDR3 nucleotides are TGCGCCAGCAGCTTAATACCCGGGACAGGGGACACCGGGGAGCTGTTTTTT. This gives the protein CASSLIPGTGDTGELFF. The chain uses TRBV5-1 and TRBJ2-2; TRBD1 matches 10 bases. The germline V gene has CDR1 SGHRS and CDR2 YFSETQ. J was trimmed by 3 bases and V by 2 bases; bases with no gene match: 7. The CDR3 has 17 amino acids.

This rearrangement joins TRBV25-1 to TRBJ1-1, with a weak D call TRBD1 (5 bases). There are 14 residues in the CDR3. CDR1 MGHDK and CDR2 SYGVNS come from the germline V gene. V lost 5 bases and J 12 bases, leaving 22 bases between the germline ends. This chain's CDR3 is CASSPSGRAAETFF. The CDR3 coding sequence is TGTGCCAGCAGTCCCAGCGGCAGGGCGGCGGAGACTTTCTTT.

The gene calls are TRBV10-1 and TRBJ2-1, with D possibly TRBD1 on 5 matching bases. Trimming removed 3 bases at V and 7 bases at J, with 13 bases between. This CDR3 contains 14 residues. Germline V CDR1 and CDR2: WNHNN, SYGVQD (reference sequence). The CDR3 loop reads CASSENPSGNEQFF. Here the CDR3 DNA reads TGCGCCAGCAGTGAAAACCCCTCAGGGAATGAGCAGTTCTTC.

This chain uses TRBV7-2 with TRBJ2-7; no reliable D call. Trimming removed 1 base from V and 3 bases from J, with 7 bases in between. This CDR3 is built from 13 residues. Germline CDR1 reads SGHTA; CDR2 reads FQGNSA. CDR3 in DNA: TGTGCCAGCAGCTTAGGACGGGTCTACGAGCAGTACTTC. This translates into CASSLGRVYEQYF.

The chain employs TRBV5-6 and TRBJ2-7, with D possibly TRBD2 on 5 matching bases. Trimming cost V 3 bases and J 0 bases, with 10 bases left between them. CDR1 and CDR2 (germline): SGHDT, YYEEEE. This CDR3 has 14 amino acids. CDR3 amino acids: CASSYVGSSYEQYF. The CDR3 region has the DNA TGTGCCAGCAGCTATGTGGGGAGCTCCTACGAGCAGTACTTC.

V gene TRBV30 combines with J gene TRBJ1-1; TRBD1 might be the D (6 bases). Trimming took off 3 bases at V and 3 bases at J, with 8 bases between the two ends. The CDR3 extends over 12 amino acids. Germline values: CDR1 GTSNPN, CDR2 SVGIG (reference sequence). The CDR3 sequence is CAWRHRDTEAFF. The CDR3 nucleotides read TGTGCCTGGAGGCACAGGGACACTGAAGCTTTCTTT.

The V and J genes are TRBV7-3 and TRBJ2-1; 11 bases align to TRBD2. Germline CDR1 and CDR2: SGHTA and FQGTGA. The CDR3 sequence is 17 residues long. The J segment lost 3 bases and the V segment lost 2 bases, leaving 6 bases of the junction unmatched. The CDR3 DNA sequence: TGTGCCAGCAGCTTATTCGGTGGGACTAGCGGCTACAATGAGCAGTTCTTC. Protein product: CASSLFGGTSGYNEQFF.

The chain couples TRBV5-4 to TRBJ1-4, with D possibly matching TRBD1 (5 bases). Trimming removed 3 bases from V and 4 bases from J, with 13 bases in between. Germline V CDR1 and CDR2: SGHNT, YYREEE (reference sequence). The CDR3 covers 15 residues. CDR3 nucleotides: TGTGCCAGCAGCTCCGGCGGGACCGTTAATGAAAAACTGTTTTTT. Its translation is CASSSGGTVNEKLFF. Filled out from reference TRBV5-4 and TRBJ1-4, the complete variable domain reads ETGVTQSPTHLIKTRGQQVTLRCSSQSGHNTVSWYQQALGQGPQFIFQYYREEENGRGNFPPRFSGLQFPNYSSELNVNALELDDSALYLCASSSGGTVNEKLFFGSGTQLSVL.

The chain carries TRBV19 and TRBJ1-1; D gene unclear. The CDR3 totals 12 residues. V was pared by 8 bases and J by 1 base, with 8 bases between. CDR1 and CDR2 (germline): LNHDA, SQIVND (reference sequence). The CDR3 bases are TGTGCCAGTGGCAGGTGGAACACTGAAGCTTTCTTT. This gives the protein CASGRWNTEAFF.

This chain uses TRBV7-9 with TRBJ1-6, with 10 bases identical to TRBD1. The length of the CDR3 is 16 residues. Per the germline V gene, CDR1 is SEHNR and CDR2 is FQNEAQ (reference sequence). V was pared by 5 bases and J by 7 bases, with 8 bases of the junction left unmatched. The CDR3 is CASSPSVGQGNSPLHF. For the CDR3, the DNA is TGTGCCAGCAGCCCTAGCGTGGGACAGGGGAATTCACCCCTCCACTTT.

The rearrangement joins TRBV30 to TRBJ1-1, with 8 bases fitting TRBD1. The CDR3 sequence is 13 residues long. From germline, CDR1 is GTSNPN and CDR2 SVGIG (reference sequence). The ends lost 1 base at V and 3 bases at J; junction bases unmatched: 1. The CDR3 DNA reads TGTGCCTGGAGTGACAGGGGGGACACTGAAGCTTTCTTT. It specifies CAWSDRGDTEAFF.

V and J are TRBV29-1 and TRBJ2-5, with D possibly TRBD1 on 5 matching bases. Germline loops: CDR1 SQVTM, CDR2 ANQGSEA. Trimming shortened V by 3 bases and J by 5 bases, and 10 bases separated the two germline ends. The CDR3 extends over 12 amino acids. CDR3 coding DNA: TGCAGCGTTGAGGGGCATAGGGAGACCCAGTACTTC. Translating gives CSVEGHRETQYF.

This sequence joins TRBV9 and TRBJ1-1; TRBD1 is a possible D gene (5 bases). The V end lost 3 bases, the J end lost 4 bases, and 13 bases lay between the germline ends. This CDR3 comprises 14 residues. CDR1 SGDLS and CDR2 YYNGEE come from the germline V gene. The CDR3: CASSAGATLTEAFF. CDR3 coding DNA: TGTGCCAGCAGCGCCGGGGCCACTCTCACTGAAGCTTTCTTT.

This sequence joins TRBV4-3 and TRBJ2-5; 10 nucleotides match TRBD2. The V and J ends lost 1 base and 4 bases, in that order; junction bases with no gene match: 9. Germline CDR1 and CDR2: LGHNA and YSLEER. The CDR3 runs to 17 residues. The CDR3 bases are TGCGCCAGCAGCCAAGGTGGAATTAGCGGGAGGCGAGAGACCCAGTACTTC. Translated: CASSQGGISGRRETQYF.

CDR3 in amino acids: CATSIAVSDSNEQFF. The CDR3 region has the DNA TGTGCCACCAGCATCGCCGTGAGCGACAGCAATGAGCAGTTCTTC. V gene TRBV15 combines with J gene TRBJ2-1; TRBD1 might be the D (5 bases). V lost 4 bases, J lost 6 bases, and 16 bases lay in between. This CDR3 has 15 amino acids. Germline loops: CDR1 LNHNV, CDR2 YYDKDF (reference sequence).

This chain links TRBV9 with TRBJ1-1; the D is unclear. Trimming left V 2 bases short and J 1 base short, with 12 bases between. Germline V gene data show CDR1 as SGDLS and CDR2 as YYNGEE. This CDR3 spans 15 amino acids. The CDR3 loop reads CASSVNIKGNTEAFF. The CDR3 coding sequence is TGTGCCAGCAGCGTTAACATAAAGGGGAACACTGAAGCTTTCTTT. The full variable domain, its missing parts supplied by reference TRBV9 and TRBJ1-1, is DSGVTQTPKHLITATGQRVTLRCSPRSGDLSVYWYQQSLDQGLQFLIQYYNGEERAKGNILERFSAQQFPDLHSELNLSSLELGDSALYFCASSVNIKGNTEAFFGQGTRLTVV.

The chain combines TRBV12-3 or TRBV12-4 with TRBJ1-3, with D maybe TRBD1 (5 bases). The CDR3 sequence is 12 residues long. The ends were cut back, 5 bases at V and 8 bases at J, with 10 bases in the middle. DNA for the CDR3: TGTGCCAGCAGTAGCCGGGGGGACACCATATATTTT. Its protein is CASSSRGDTIYF.

This clone came up once. The chain uses TRBV30 and TRBJ2-1; D assignment may be TRBD1 or TRBD2 (5 bases each). Trimming pared 8 bases from V and 1 base from J, leaving 15 bases between. Germline-derived CDR1 and CDR2 are GTSNPN and SVGIG (reference sequence). The CDR3 runs to 14 residues. CDR3 in amino acids: CAGDPLGSYNEQFF. CDR3 nucleotides: TGTGCCGGGGACCCCTTAGGGTCCTACAATGAGCAGTTCTTC.

J is TRBJ1-3 and V is TRBV14; D remains unclear. The V end was cut by 0 bases, the J end by 8 bases, with 8 bases between. The CDR3 is made up of 13 amino acids. Germline V gene data show CDR1 as SGHDN and CDR2 as FVKESK. The CDR3 nucleotides are TGTGCCAGCAGCCAAGATTCGTGGTACACCATATATTTT. Protein sequence: CASSQDSWYTIYF.

The rearrangement uses TRBV4-3 and TRBJ1-4; 7 bases are a match to TRBD1. The CDR3 loop spans 18 amino acids. Germline CDR1 reads LGHNA; CDR2 reads YSLEER. J lost 0 bases, V lost 0 bases, and 7 bases had no gene match. The CDR3 loop reads CASSQDPVGTATNEKLFF. Written as DNA, the CDR3 is TGCGCCAGCAGCCAAGACCCGGTCGGGACAGCAACTAATGAAAAACTGTTTTTT.